This T cell receptor beta chain was recovered during a study of OX40 agonist ivuxolimab in advanced cancers. As for this clone: The identical CDR3 is also encoded by other nucleotide sequences in the sample.

The table came from immunoSEQ multiplex PCR; TCRdb's copy has only in-frame clones and leaves some out. This table holds about 73,000 clones, around 88% found once. Germline V gene lookup returns CDR1 MDHEN and CDR2 SYDVKM. Between the trimmed V and J ends, which lost 6 bases and 2 bases, there was a span of 15 bases. This CDR3 comprises 15 residues. This TCR was recovered from an adult with an advanced solid tumor such as melanoma, head and neck, liver or kidney cancer. J is TRBJ2-3 and V is TRBV28; TRBD2 might be the D (6 bases). The sample was CD4+ or CD8+ T cells sorted from blood, taken in a trial of the OX40 agonist ivuxolimab. CDR3 nucleotides: TGTGCCAGCAGCCCCCCCAGCGGGCTCACAGATACGCAGTATTTT. Protein: CASSPPSGLTDTQYF. The full variable domain, in which reference TRBV28 and TRBJ2-3 provide the parts outside the CDR3, is DVKVTQSSRYLVKRTGEKVFLECVQDMDHENMFWYRQDPGLGLRLIYFSYDVKMKEKGDIPEGYSVSREKKERFSLILESASTNQTSMYLCASSPPSGLTDTQYFGPGTRLTVL.